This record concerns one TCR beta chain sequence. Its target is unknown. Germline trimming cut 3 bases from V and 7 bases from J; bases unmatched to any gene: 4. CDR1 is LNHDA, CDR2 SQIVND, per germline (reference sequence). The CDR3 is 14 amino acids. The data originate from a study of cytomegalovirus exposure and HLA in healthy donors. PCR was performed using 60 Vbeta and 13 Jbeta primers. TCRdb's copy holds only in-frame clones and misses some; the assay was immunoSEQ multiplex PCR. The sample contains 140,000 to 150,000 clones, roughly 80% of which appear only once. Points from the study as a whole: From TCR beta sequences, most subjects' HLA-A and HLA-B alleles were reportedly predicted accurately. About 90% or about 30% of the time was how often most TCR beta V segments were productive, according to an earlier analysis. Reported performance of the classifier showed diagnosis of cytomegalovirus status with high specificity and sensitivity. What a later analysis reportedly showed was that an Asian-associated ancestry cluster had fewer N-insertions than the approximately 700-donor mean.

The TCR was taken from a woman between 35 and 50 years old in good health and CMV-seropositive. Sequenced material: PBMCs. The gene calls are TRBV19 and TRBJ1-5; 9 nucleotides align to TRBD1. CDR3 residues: CASSIGTGTQPQHF. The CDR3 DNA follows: TGTGCCAGTAGTATCGGGACAGGGACGCAGCCCCAGCATTTT.